The present T cell receptor beta chain was sequenced within a study of beta chain features in type 1 diabetes. Study findings and constraints: Type 1 diabetes patients had moderately but significantly shorter TCRB CDR3s in all four CD4+ subsets.

Expressed TCRB transcripts were sequenced because the isolated RNA had all been reverse transcribed beforehand. TCRdb's copy holds only in-frame clones and misses some; the assay was immunoSEQ multiplex PCR. The sample has roughly 700,000 clones, roughly 12% seen once. In its sample, this clone was seen once. What it recognizes is unknown. Stem cell-like memory, regulatory, central memory and naive CD4+ cells were sorted via CD45RO/CCR7/CD25/CD127/CD95/CD27. Sorting produced populations that all topped 98% purity. CDR3 length equals 14 residues. CDR1 and CDR2 from the germline V gene are SGHVS and FNYEAQ. Trimming took 5 bases from V and 8 from J, leaving 16 bases between them.

The TCR sequence derives from a young man with type 1 diabetes. The chain joins TRBV7-6 to TRBJ2-4; perhaps D is TRBD1 or TRBD2 (7 bases each). Material for sequencing was naive CD4+ T cells from blood. The CDR3: CASSARQGGDIQYF. DNA for the CDR3: TGTGCCAGCAGCGCCCGACAGGGAGGGGACATTCAGTACTTC.